This is a list of T cell receptor beta chains from one sample in a study of Graves' ophthalmopathy and Graves' hyperthyroidism. TCRdb fed the multiplex PCR reads into MiXCR, producing one record per CDR3 protein. The table has about 550,000 distinct CDR3 sequences, less than 45% seen once. Material: peripheral blood or thyroid tissue (not recorded which). These TCRs come from an adult man with Graves' hyperthyroidism. Each CDR3 is given with its conserved first and last residue. D genes are given only for firm matches. Rows give clone size only sometimes, using once, few, many, or a class for an expanded clone.

size,length,V,J,D,DNA,CDR3
.,12,TRBV30,TRBJ2-7,.,TGTGCCTGGAGTGTACCCGGGGACGAGCAGTACTTC,CAWSVPGDEQYF
many,11,TRBV13,TRBJ2-5,.,TGTGCCAGCAGCGTTGCGGAGACCCAGTACTTC,CASSVAETQYF
.,9,TRBV19,TRBJ1-1,.,TGTGCCAGTAGTTTCCAAGCTTTCTTT,CASSFQAFF
many,14,TRBV7-8,TRBJ1-2,.,TGTGCCAGCAGCTCCGGGGGGGACGGGTATGGCTACACCTTC,CASSSGGDGYGYTF
.,17,TRBV12-3/TRBV12-4,TRBJ1-3,TRBD1,TGTGCCAGCAGCCCGACCGGGACAGGGGTGTCTGGAAACACCATATATTTT,CASSPTGTGVSGNTIYF
few,15,TRBV20-1,TRBJ1-5,.,TGCAGTGCTAGGATTGGGACCGCGGACAATCAGCCCCAGCATTTT,CSARIGTADNQPQHF
.,13,TRBV29-1,TRBJ2-7,.,TGCAGCGTTGTGGAGGGAGAGGGAGATACGCAGTACTTC,CSVVEGEGDTQYF
.,13,TRBV24-1,TRBJ2-7,.,TGTGCCACCAGTGATACAGGGTTCGACGAGCAGTACTTC,CATSDTGFDEQYF
many,14,TRBV6-1,TRBJ1-2,.,TGTGCCAGCAGTGAAGACGGGACCGGCTATGGCTACACCTTC,CASSEDGTGYGYTF
many,12,TRBV12-3/TRBV12-4,TRBJ2-2,.,TGTGCCAGCAGACCGAACACCGGGGAGCTGTTTTTT,CASRPNTGELFF
few,16,TRBV14,TRBJ1-2,.,TGTGCCAGCACCCCCCTTGGAGGATTCAGTAACTATGGCTACACCTTC,CASTPLGGFSNYGYTF
.,16,TRBV7-8,TRBJ2-1,TRBD2,TGTGCCAGCAGCTTAATCCCGGGTTCGGGAGGCGATGAGCAGTTCTTC,CASSLIPGSGGDEQFF
.,15,TRBV5-8,TRBJ1-2,.,TGTGCCAGCAGCCTAAGGGGGACGGATAACTATGGCTACACCTTC,CASSLRGTDNYGYTF
.,13,TRBV12-3/TRBV12-4,TRBJ2-1,.,TGTGCCAGCAGTTTAGAGGGGTCTAGCGTACAGTTCTTC,CASSLEGSSVQFF
many,15,TRBV5-8,TRBJ1-6,.,TGTGCCAGCAGCTTAGTCCAGGGCGGCGATTCACCCCTCCACTTT,CASSLVQGGDSPLHF
many,15,TRBV7-2,TRBJ2-7,TRBD1,TGTGCCAGCAGCTTAGACAGGGGGCGTCATTACGAGCAGTACTTC,CASSLDRGRHYEQYF
few,14,TRBV20-1,TRBJ2-3,TRBD2,TGCAGTGCTTTAGCGGGGACCCCCCCGAATACGCAGTATTTT,CSALAGTPPNTQYF
.,13,TRBV10-2,TRBJ2-7,TRBD1,TGCGCCAGCGTAGGGGACAGGCTCTACGAGCAGTACTTC,CASVGDRLYEQYF
.,13,TRBV2,TRBJ2-7,.,TGTGCCAGCAGATCTTCAGGGTTCTACGAGCAGTACTTC,CASRSSGFYEQYF
many,13,TRBV7-9,TRBJ2-7,.,TGTGCCAGCAGTTACGTTTCAGGGGGGGAGCAGTACTTC,CASSYVSGGEQYF
many,13,TRBV20-1,TRBJ2-5,.,TGCAGTGCTAGTTTGTCGGACTGGGGGTCCCAGTACTTC,CSASLSDWGSQYF
many,13,TRBV12-3/TRBV12-4,TRBJ2-7,.,TGTGCCAGCAGTTTAGGCGTAGACTACGAGCAGTACTTC,CASSLGVDYEQYF
few,13,TRBV9,TRBJ2-5,.,TGTGCCAGCAGCGTAGTCCCAGCCGAGACCCAGTACTTC,CASSVVPAETQYF
.,15,TRBV6-2/TRBV6-3,TRBJ1-1,TRBD1,TGTGCCAGCAGGGAACAGGGGGCGATGAACACTGAAGCTTTCTTT,CASREQGAMNTEAFF
many,13,TRBV19,TRBJ1-1,TRBD1,TGTGCCAGTAGTTCCGGGACAGGTACTGAAGCTTTCTTT,CASSSGTGTEAFF
many,13,TRBV12-3/TRBV12-4,TRBJ2-7,.,TGTGCCAGCAGTTTAGGGGACCATGACGAGCAGTACTTC,CASSLGDHDEQYF
few,16,TRBV12-3/TRBV12-4,TRBJ2-2,TRBD2,TGTGCCAGCAGTTTCAGGACTAGCGGGAGAACCGGGGAGCTGTTTTTT,CASSFRTSGRTGELFF
.,15,TRBV10-3,TRBJ2-3,TRBD2,TGTGCCAGCAGCCGTAGCGGGGTTAGCACAGATACGCAGTATTTT,CASSRSGVSTDTQYF
many,15,TRBV19,TRBJ1-1,.,TGTGCCAGTAGTAATCTAGGGTCCAGGAACACTGAAGCTTTCTTT,CASSNLGSRNTEAFF
many,11,TRBV29-1,TRBJ2-7,.,TGCAGCGTTGATCTTCGGACCGAGCAGTACTTC,CSVDLRTEQYF
few,14,TRBV19,TRBJ1-2,.,TGTGCCAGTACTTCAACAGGGCTGGGGTATGGCTACACCTTC,CASTSTGLGYGYTF
many,15,TRBV7-2,TRBJ1-6,.,TGTGCCAGCAGACTTTATGGGGGGCCAGGGTCACCCCTCCACTTT,CASRLYGGPGSPLHF
.,15,TRBV5-4,TRBJ2-6,.,TGTGCCAGCAGCCAAGACGAGTCTGGGGCCAACGTCCTGACTTTC,CASSQDESGANVLTF
few,17,TRBV2,TRBJ1-5,TRBD1,TGTGCCAGCAGAGAAGGGGCAGGGGGTATCAGCAATCAGCCCCAGCATTTT,CASREGAGGISNQPQHF
few,19,TRBV6-1,TRBJ1-6,TRBD1,TGTGCCAGCAGCCTGACGCCGGGACAGGGAAGCCCCTATAATTCACCCCTCCACTTT,CASSLTPGQGSPYNSPLHF
many,14,TRBV4-2,TRBJ1-1,.,TGTGCCAGCAGCCAATCGTTAGTGGGCACTGAAGCTTTCTTT,CASSQSLVGTEAFF
many,14,TRBV11-2,TRBJ1-2,.,TGTGCCAGCAGCCCCACGACCACCTCCTATGGCTACACCTTC,CASSPTTTSYGYTF
many,15,TRBV6-1,TRBJ1-6,.,TGTGCCAGCAGTGAATGGGAGGTCTATAATTCACCCCTCCACTTT,CASSEWEVYNSPLHF
many,18,TRBV12-3/TRBV12-4,TRBJ2-5,TRBD2,TGTGCCAGCAGCCAAAGTCCGGGACTAGGGAAGGTCCAAGAGACCCAGTACTTC,CASSQSPGLGKVQETQYF
.,14,TRBV7-3,TRBJ2-1,TRBD2,TGTGCCAGCAGCTTAAACGGGAGGGCGCATGAGCAGTTCTTC,CASSLNGRAHEQFF
.,12,TRBV29-1,TRBJ1-2,.,TGCAGCGTTGAGGAGGGGATCTTTGGCTACACCTTC,CSVEEGIFGYTF
many,12,TRBV7-2,TRBJ2-7,.,TGTGCCAGCAGCTTAGTGGTCCACGAGCAGTACTTC,CASSLVVHEQYF
.,17,TRBV5-5,TRBJ1-1,.,TGTGCCAGCAGCCCCCCCGGGACTCCCACACGTGCTACTGAAGCTTTCTTT,CASSPPGTPTRATEAFF
.,15,TRBV5-1,TRBJ2-1,TRBD1,TGTGCCAGCAGCCCCGGACAGGGGGCAAAGGATGAGCAGTTCTTC,CASSPGQGAKDEQFF
many,15,TRBV19,TRBJ1-5,.,TGTGCCAGTAGTATCCCAGGGACTAACAATCAGCCCCAGCATTTT,CASSIPGTNNQPQHF
.,13,TRBV7-2,TRBJ1-2,.,TGTGCCAGCAGCTTAGACCCCATGACTGGAAACACCTTC,CASSLDPMTGNTF
many,15,TRBV5-1,TRBJ2-7,TRBD1,TGCGCCAGCAGCTTGGCCGGACAGGGCTTGTACGAGCAGTACTTC,CASSLAGQGLYEQYF
many,18,TRBV7-7,TRBJ2-5,TRBD2,TGTGCTAGCAGCTTAGCGCGGAGCGGGGGGGCCCGGCAAGAGACCCAGTACTTC,CASSLARSGGARQETQYF
many,13,TRBV12-3/TRBV12-4,TRBJ2-7,.,TGTGCCAGCAGTCTCGGATATACCTACGAGCAGTACTTC,CASSLGYTYEQYF
.,16,TRBV6-2/TRBV6-3,TRBJ1-5,TRBD1,TGTGCCAGCAGCCTGACAGGGGGAAGAAGCAATCAGCCCCAGCATTTT,CASSLTGGRSNQPQHF
.,16,TRBV15,TRBJ2-7,TRBD2,TGTGCCACCAGCAGAGATCGGGATAGCGGGATTTACGGGCAGTACTTC,CATSRDRDSGIYGQYF
.,13,TRBV12-3/TRBV12-4,TRBJ1-2,.,TGTGCCAGCAGTTCGGGGGGCGTCGATGGCTACACCTTC,CASSSGGVDGYTF
.,15,TRBV7-2,TRBJ1-4,.,TGTGCCAGCAGTTCGGTACGGGGCAAGAATGAAAAACTGTTTTTT,CASSSVRGKNEKLFF